The text below deals with one TCR beta chain. Trimming stripped 1 base from V and 6 bases from J, with 7 bases between. This CDR3 contains 13 residues. The germline gives CDR1 GTSNPN, CDR2 SVGIG (reference sequence). Profiling relied on immunoSEQ multiplex PCR, and the TCRdb table lists in-frame clones only, not all of them. The sample carries about 140,000 clones, around 80% recorded once. This sample stems from a study of blood T cell repertoires in COVID-19. The overall study: Sites across the United States, Italy and Spain contributed samples from acute and convalescent COVID-19. Sources were T cells, B-cell-depleted T cells, or PBMCs; the material itself was cDNA or gDNA.

V and J are TRBV30 and TRBJ1-6; TRBD1 might be the D (5 bases). The clonotype was recovered from a man aged 65 to 85 who had recovered from COVID-19. Sequenced sample: peripheral blood. The CDR3 loop reads CAWSGQPNSPLHF. The CDR3 DNA reads as TGTGCCTGGAGTGGACAGCCTAATTCACCCCTCCACTTT.